The text below deals with one T cell receptor beta chain. The antigen is unknown. This sample is part of a study of cytomegalovirus exposure and HLA in healthy donors. In the PCR, 60 Vbeta and 13 Jbeta primers were used. Sequenced by immunoSEQ multiplex PCR; TCRdb stores in-frame clones only, minus some. The sample holds under 200,000 clones, around 82% seen once. Study-wide results and caveats: V- and J-gene trimming of TCR beta was linked (in a later analysis) to a missense DCLRE1C variant. TCR beta chains numbering some 150 were designated cytomegalovirus-associated.

Germline loops: CDR1 SNHLY, CDR2 FYNNEI. This CDR3 region has 14 residues. V was pared by 6 bases and J by 3 bases, with 3 bases of the junction left unmatched. The source of this sequence is a man aged 40-50 years in good health and CMV-seronegative. This sequence joins TRBV2 and TRBJ2-1, with 9 bases aligning to TRBD2. The sequenced sample consisted of PBMCs. CDR3 sequence (DNA): TGTGCCAGCAGCGGGACTAGCATCTACAATGAGCAGTTCTTC. This codes for CASSGTSIYNEQFF. Drawing the rest from reference TRBV2 and TRBJ2-1, the complete variable domain is EPEVTQTPSHQVTQMGQEVILRCVPISNHLYFYWYRQILGQKVEFLVSFYNNEISEKSEIFDDQFSVERPDGSNFTLKIRSTKLEDSAMYFCASSGTSIYNEQFFGPGTRLTVL.